The 8 T cell receptor beta chains presented below share a single source sample, sequenced in a study of early T cells in non-severe SARS-CoV-2 infection. Using its own MiXCR run on the 5' RACE reads, TCRdb lists one record per CDR3 protein. The profile shows under 95,000 distinct CDR3 sequences, approximately 12% of them singletons. The sequenced material came from whole blood. These receptors were collected from an adult who was a healthcare worker with PCR-confirmed SARS-CoV-2 infection or an uninfected control (not recorded which).

This sequence joins TRBV5-1 and TRBJ2-2, with TRBD2 identical over 9 bases. The germline V gene has CDR1 SGHRS and CDR2 YFSETQ. The CDR3 is 16 amino acids. Trimming took 4 bases from V and 4 from J; bases not matched to a gene: 8. The CDR3 DNA is TGCGCCAGCAGCCTAAGCGGGAGGCGGGGCACCGGGGAGCTGTTTTTT. Translating gives CASSLSGRRGTGELFF.

This clonotype was detected a few times. One junction end disagrees with the germline gene, perhaps due to a read error. The V and J genes are TRBV18 and TRBJ2-1; D call uncertain. This CDR3 comprises 13 residues. Germline V gives CDR1 KGHSH, CDR2 LQKENI. CDR3 bases: TGTGTCAGCTCACCGGAACTATACAATGAGCAGTTCTTC. Its translation: CVSSPELYNEQFF.

This clonotype was counted once. The chain carries TRBV3-2 and TRBJ2-7; the D call of TRBD2 is as the table states it, not checked on the DNA. TRBV3-2 is annotated as a pseudogene. CDR3 length equals 14 residues. The CDR3 DNA reads TGTGCCGGCAGCCCAAGCGGGAGTGGGTACGAGCAGTACTTC. This codes for CAGSPSGSGYEQYF.

Many counts were recorded for this clonotype. J is TRBJ2-5 and V is TRBV29-1; D unresolved. V was clipped by 4 bases and J by 4 bases, with 10 bases between them. The CDR3 has 12 amino acids. Germline lookup yields CDR1 SQVTM and CDR2 ANQGSEA. The CDR3 protein is CSVGGIGETQYF. The CDR3 bases are TGCAGCGTTGGGGGAATCGGAGAGACCCAGTACTTC.

The CDR3 spells CSARSQASSYNEQFF. The CDR3 DNA is TGCAGTGCTAGAAGTCAGGCGAGCTCCTACAATGAGCAGTTCTTC. The chain is built from TRBV20-1 and TRBJ2-1; unclear D gene. V lost 2 bases and J 0 bases, leaving 11 bases between the germline ends. CDR1 DFQATT and CDR2 SNEGSKA come from the germline V gene (reference sequence). The CDR3 has 15 residues.

This clonotype was counted ten times or more. J is TRBJ2-5 and V is TRBV12-3 or TRBV12-4, with TRBD2 identical over 9 bases. V was clipped by 5 bases and J by 6 bases; unmatched bases: 13. This CDR3 comprises 16 residues. This CDR3 reads CASSPLGAGGAKTQYF. CDR3 bases: TGTGCCAGCAGTCCCCTAGGGGCGGGAGGGGCCAAGACCCAGTACTTC.

This clonotype appeared a few times. This sequence joins TRBV15 and TRBJ2-7; tentative D call: TRBD2 (6 bases). V shed 1 base and J shed 0 bases, with 16 bases lying between them. Per the germline V gene, CDR1 is LNHNV and CDR2 is YYDKDF (reference sequence). This CDR3 is 17 amino acids long. The CDR3 here is CATSRVEVGGLSYEQYF. The DNA of the CDR3 is TGTGCCACCAGCAGAGTGGAAGTGGGAGGCCTCTCCTACGAGCAGTACTTC.

This chain links TRBV5-1 with TRBJ2-1; 10 nucleotides line up with TRBD2. J gave up 6 bases and V 2 bases, and 5 bases lay outside the gene matches. Per the germline V gene, CDR1 is SGHRS and CDR2 is YFSETQ. The CDR3 extends over 15 amino acids. The CDR3 region is CASSLLAGRPNEQFF. CDR3 bases: TGCGCCAGCAGCTTACTAGCGGGAAGGCCCAATGAGCAGTTCTTC.